This TCR beta chain derives from a study of PD-L1 blockade in urothelial cancer. About the study: The study started patients on atezolizumab around 2014, giving 1,200 mg intravenously every 3 weeks. Blood was subjected to analysis at 3 weeks (second dose) and 6 weeks following treatment start. Across blood samples, T cells had a median count of about 150,000.

Per the germline V gene, CDR1 is SGHDN and CDR2 is FVKESK. The CDR3 covers 15 residues. V lost 3 bases and J lost 9; bases outside the gene matches: 5. Each PCR had synthetic TCR analog templates added to it as a spike-in. Profiled with immunoSEQ multiplex PCR; TCRdb holds only in-frame clones, not every one. The sample includes fewer than 45,000 clones, almost 85% of them seen just once. Here the sequenced sample was PBMCs, taken around atezolizumab (anti-PD-L1) treatment. The source of this sequence is a man between 65 and 79 years old with urothelial cancer. The genes are TRBV14 and TRBJ1-6, with 10 positions matching TRBD1. CDR3 protein: CASSQHGTGVSPLHF. CDR3 nucleotides: TGTGCCAGCAGCCAGCATGGGACAGGGGTTTCACCCCTCCACTTT.